This T cell receptor beta chain was identified during a study of blood T cell repertoires in COVID-19. Study-level background: T cells, B-cell-depleted T cells, or PBMCs supplied cDNA or gDNA.

Authors' processing steps: Amplified reference gene primers provided the basis for estimating nucleated cell counts. Assay used: immunoSEQ multiplex PCR; TCRdb lists only in-frame clones, some missing. V and J calls and clone size follow that table, whereas D and trimming were derived from the DNA. This table holds some 120,000 clones, approximately 83% found once. The germline V and J ends were trimmed by 4 bases and 1 base, with 8 bases remaining between them. This CDR3 spans 13 amino acids. CDR1 MRHNA and CDR2 SNTAGT come from the germline V gene. The source is a woman of 80 years or more with acute or convalescent COVID-19. The specimen was peripheral blood. The chain uses TRBV6-4 and TRBJ2-7, with TRBD1 as a possible D gene (5 bases). DNA of the CDR3: TGTGCCAGCAGTGGCCCAGGGTCCTACGAGCAGTACGTC. It is translated as CASSGPGSYEQYV.